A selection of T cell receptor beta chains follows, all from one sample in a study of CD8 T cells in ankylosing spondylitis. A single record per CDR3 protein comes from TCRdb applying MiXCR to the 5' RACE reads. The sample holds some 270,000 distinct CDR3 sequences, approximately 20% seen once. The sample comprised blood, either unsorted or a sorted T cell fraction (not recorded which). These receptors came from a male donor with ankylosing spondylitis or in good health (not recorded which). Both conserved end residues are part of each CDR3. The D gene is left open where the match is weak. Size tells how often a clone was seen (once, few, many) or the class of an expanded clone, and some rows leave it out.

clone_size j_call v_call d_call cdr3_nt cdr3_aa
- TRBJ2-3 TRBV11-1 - TGTGCCAGCAGCTCACTGTACACAGATACGCAGTATTTT CASSSLYTDTQYF
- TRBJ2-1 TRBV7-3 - TGTGCCAGCAGCTCCGGACAGGAGGGCAATGAGCAGTTCTTC CASSSGQEGNEQFF
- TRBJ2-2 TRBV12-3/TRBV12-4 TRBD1 TGTGCCAGCAGTTTTGTTGGGACAGTGAACACCGGGGAGCTGTTTTTT CASSFVGTVNTGELFF
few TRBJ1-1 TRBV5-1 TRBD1 TGCGCCAGCAGCCCCGGGACAGGGGGAACTGAAGCTTTCTTT CASSPGTGGTEAFF
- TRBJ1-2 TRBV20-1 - TGCAGTGCCAAGGACAGACTTAACTATGGCTACACCTTC CSAKDRLNYGYTF
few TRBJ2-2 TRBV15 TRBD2 TGTGCCACCAGCAGAGATATAGGTCAACTAGCGGGAGATACCGGGGAGCTGTTTTTT CATSRDIGQLAGDTGELFF
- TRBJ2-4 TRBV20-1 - TGCAGTGCTAGCATCAACCGGGACACCCTAGCCAAAAACATTCAGTACTTC CSASINRDTLAKNIQYF
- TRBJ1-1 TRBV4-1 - TGCGCCAGCAGCCAAGAGCGCTCGGTAACTGAAGCTTTCTTT CASSQERSVTEAFF
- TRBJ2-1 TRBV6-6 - TGTGCCAGCAGCCTCCGTGAGGGGACCACTTCGTTCTTC CASSLREGTTSFF
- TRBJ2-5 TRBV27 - TGTGCCAGCAGTATACAGGGTGCAGAGACCCAGTACTTC CASSIQGAETQYF
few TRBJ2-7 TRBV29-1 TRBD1 TGCAGCGTTGGGGGGGGACAGGGACCCTACGAGCAGTACTTC CSVGGGQGPYEQYF
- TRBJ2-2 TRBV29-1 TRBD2 TGCAGCGTCGAACTGAGAGCGGGAGTCGCCGGGGAGCTGTTTTTT CSVELRAGVAGELFF
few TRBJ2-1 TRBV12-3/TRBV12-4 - TGTGCCAGCAGTTTTCAAGGGCCCCTAGGCAATGAGCAGTTCTTC CASSFQGPLGNEQFF
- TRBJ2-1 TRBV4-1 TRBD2 TGCGCCAGCAGCCAAGGATTTAGCGGGAGCCTATCCTACAATGAGCAGTTCTTC CASSQGFSGSLSYNEQFF
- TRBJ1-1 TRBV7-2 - TGTGCCAGCAGCTTAGACGGGCCAGGGAACACTGAAGCTTTCTTT CASSLDGPGNTEAFF
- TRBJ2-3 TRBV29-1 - TGCAGCGTGGGCAGCGGTCTTAACACAGATACGCAGTATTTT CSVGSGLNTDTQYF
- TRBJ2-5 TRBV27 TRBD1 TGTGCCAGCAGTTTATCTCCGGGACAGGGGATTGGGGAGACCCAGTACTTC CASSLSPGQGIGETQYF